The T cell receptor beta chain under discussion was sequenced for a study of human T cells and chemical hapten exposure (dated by TCRdb to the early 2020s). Looking at the study overall: For sensitization, 2% DPC in acetone was applied to a 2 cm by 2 cm area of upper inner arm skin. Throughout the approximately 22-week study period, patients were also given weekly therapeutic DPC doses on the scalp. Patch testing was done on the upper back using Finn chambers containing 0.01% DPC, and results were scored after 6 days according to International Contact Dermatitis Research Group standards. Most of the patients in the cohort were female, and the cohort covered alopecia areata with under or over 50% scalp involvement, alopecia totalis and alopecia universalis. The libraries were sequenced as a pool, and the TCR yield per sample differed mostly because of small variations in library volumes within the pool. The study tracked peripheral blood TCR repertoire changes in vivo during primary and secondary sensitization to the hapten diphenylcyclopropenone (DPC) in alopecia patients. Patient blood was sampled pre-sensitization (week 0) and at 2, 6 and about 24 weeks after DPC sensitization. Twenty-nine alopecia patients provided blood for TCR sequencing at one to four time points (pre-sensitization, 2, 6 and 24 weeks).

This clonotype came up many times. Its specific antigen is unknown. Nothing much larger sits one base from this clone, and base qualities are not available. V is cut by 7 bases and J by 1 base, and the space between the germline ends is 17 bases. CDR3 length: 16 amino acids, cysteine to phenylalanine. Here the CDR3 DNA is all that survives: 48 bases in frame from base 1. The library was made by RACE. Sequenced on a NextSeq 500. During library preparation, unique molecular identifiers were attached to individual cDNA molecules so that TCRs could be counted quantitatively and reproducibly. From each blood RNA sample, both TCR alpha and TCR beta chains were sequenced. From the authors' description of their analysis: A median of roughly 98,000 TCRs per sample was observed, with a range of about 23,224 to 690,600. V, J and CDR3 annotation of the TCR reads was performed with the Decombinator software suite. Every sample was subsampled to the same number of TCRs (28,000) for the PS versus PT1 abundance plots. Expanded TCRs were defined as absent before sensitization and observed at least eight times at the 2-week time point. TCRdb's own reprocessing of the public reads used fastp at Q25 and MiXCR and kept productive beta chains. Every entry covers one CDR3 protein and lists the most common genes and DNA from its rows. Here the V and J calls rest on TCRdb's processing, not on the authors' analysis. The sample data list about 120,000 distinct CDR3 sequences, and 13% of these were observed just once. Of the sample, 2.8% falls within the top ten clones.

Overall results and qualifications from the work: Because every patient had alopecia, a presumed autoimmune disease, the patients' immune response might differ from that of healthy individuals. The number of PT1 expanded TCRs positively correlated with patch test score, significant at thresholds 8, 16 and 32 but not 4. No change with DPC sensitization was found in the number of TCRs above 1 in 1000 frequency, and no evidence of global repertoire structure alterations was found. Repeated subsampling changed both the strength of the expansion versus patch-test correlation and the threshold at which the correlation became significant. Compared with pre-sensitization or healthy control sets, expanded TCRs formed significantly more large CDR3 similarity clusters, which is consistent with antigen-driven responses.

Per the publication, the time point label means: pre-sensitization, week 0. The sample's treatment or condition, from its label and the paper: therapeutic diphenylcyclopropenone sensitization with weekly scalp DPC. At each patch-test visit, blood was drawn before the patch test was applied. Patients were considered eligible if aged 18 to 70, diagnosed with alopecia and deemed suitable for DPC therapy, and patients were excluded if pregnant. Unfractionated whole blood was collected in Tempus Blood RNA tubes, and total RNA was extracted from that blood. This TCR was sampled from a woman younger than 30 with alopecia areata. Some clones in this sample may be carry-over from other donors' samples. Recombination connected TRBV6-7 to TRBJ1-5; tentative D gene TRBD1, with 6 bases matching. TRBV6-7 is noted as an ORF with a role that remains uncertain. The sample was whole blood, taken in connection with sensitization to the hapten diphenylcyclopropenone (DPC). At the DNA level, the sequence is TGTGCCAGCATCTACAACGCGGACAGCAGCAATCAGCCCCAGCATTTT. Its protein product is CASIYNADSSNQPQHF.